The 24 T cell receptor beta chains given below trace back to one sample, sequenced in a study of cytomegalovirus exposure and HLA in healthy donors (TCRdb year 2017). Library preparation employed the immunoSEQ multiplex PCR assay. The multiplex PCR relied on a mix of 60 forward primers for TCR Vbeta segments and 13 reverse primers for TCR Jbeta segments. Held by TCRdb, this immuneACCESS table contains in-frame sequences only and omits some clones. Under half of the omission traces to an unresolved V gene where checked; the cause of the rest is unknown. For this sample, the table gives just under 80,000 clones. Of the sample, 3.5% to 4.5% falls within the top ten clones. What was sequenced was PBMCs. These receptors were obtained from a man aged 18 to 30 in good health and CMV-seropositive.

The chain couples TRBV5-1 to TRBJ2-7; 8 positions match TRBD1. This CDR3 spans 15 amino acids. Germline V gene data show CDR1 as SGHRS and CDR2 as YFSETQ. V lost 5 bases to trimming and J lost 4 bases; unmatched junction nucleotides: 11. CDR3 sequence (DNA): TGCGCCAGCAGATTTGACAGGGGAGGTTGGTACGAGCAGTACTTC. Amino acid sequence: CASRFDRGGWYEQYF. The full variable domain, completed using reference TRBV5-1 and TRBJ2-7, is KAGVTQTPRYLIKTRGQQVTLSCSPISGHRSVSWYQQTPGQGLQFLFEYFSETQRNKGNFPGRFSGRQFSNSRSEMNVSTLELGDSALYLCASRFDRGGWYEQYFGPGTRLTVT.

This chain links TRBV28 with TRBJ2-3; TRBD2 agrees at 13 bases. Per germline, CDR1 MDHEN and CDR2 SYDVKM. The V gene end was trimmed by 3 bases and the J gene end by 4 bases; junction bases not matched to a gene: 16. This CDR3 is built from 20 residues. For the CDR3, the DNA is TGTGCCAGCAGTTTTAGAACTAGCGGGAGGGCCGATGGTGTGGCAGATACGCAGTATTTT. Its protein product is CASSFRTSGRADGVADTQYF.

The chain has TRBV4-2 and TRBJ1-2, with 10 bases matching TRBD1. V lost 4 bases and J lost 4; bases outside the gene matches: 6. CDR1 is LGHNA, CDR2 YNFKEQ, per germline. CDR3 length: 15 residues. The CDR3 spells CASSPSGQGSYGYTF. In DNA form, the CDR3 reads TGTGCCAGCAGCCCCTCGGGACAGGGGAGCTATGGCTACACCTTC.

The V and J genes are TRBV5-1 and TRBJ2-1; 12 bases line up with TRBD2. Trimming at V came to 1 base and at J to 6 bases, leaving 17 bases not matched to a gene. The CDR3 is made up of 20 amino acids. The germline V gene encodes CDR1 SGHRS and CDR2 YFSETQ. Written as DNA, the CDR3 is TGCGCCAGCAGCTTGTTTGGTGGACTAGCGGGACTAACCTCGGGCAATGAGCAGTTCTTC. It translates to CASSLFGGLAGLTSGNEQFF.

The chain couples TRBV12-5 to TRBJ2-2; tentatively, D is TRBD1 (6 bases). Germline V lookup: CDR1 LGHNT, CDR2 FRNRAP. Trimming removed 1 base from V and 1 base from J, with 10 bases in between. The CDR3 runs 16 residues. The CDR3 nucleotides are TGTGCTAGTGGTTTGGCCCGGGGACAGAACACCGGGGAGCTGTTTTTT. The encoded protein is CASGLARGQNTGELFF.

The rearrangement uses TRBV19 and TRBJ2-6, with TRBD1 matching 9 bases. Unmatched junction bases numbered 8, after V lost 5 bases and J lost 0 bases. Germline V gives CDR1 LNHDA, CDR2 SQIVND (reference sequence). The CDR3 length is 18 residues. CDR3 in DNA: TGTGCCAGTAGTCCAACAGGGGGCAAAAGCTCTGGGGCCAACGTCCTGACTTTC. Protein sequence: CASSPTGGKSSGANVLTF.

The chain joins TRBV11-2 to TRBJ2-7; TRBD1 is a possible D gene (6 bases). CDR3 length: 17 amino acids. The ends were cut back, 0 bases at V and 7 bases at J, with 22 bases in the middle. Germline V CDR1 and CDR2: SGHAT, FQNNGV. CDR3 coding DNA: TGTGCCAGCAGCTTAGATTATTCGGCTACAGGGATGGGGGAGCAGTACTTC. It codes for CASSLDYSATGMGEQYF.

The chain joins TRBV7-9 to TRBJ1-2; 9 positions match TRBD1. V trimming: 5 bases; J trimming: 7 bases; junction bases outside the gene matches: 8. The CDR3 contains 14 residues. Germline CDR1 is SEHNR and CDR2 is FQNEAQ (reference sequence). CDR3 residues: CASSKAGTGTGYTF. The CDR3 region has the DNA TGTGCCAGCAGCAAAGCCGGGACAGGGACTGGCTACACCTTC.

This rearrangement joins TRBV6-1 to TRBJ2-3; possibly TRBD2 for D (6 bases). With 4 bases removed from V and 2 bases from J, the gap between germline ends came to 10 bases. CDR3 length: 14 amino acids. Germline V gives CDR1 MNHNS, CDR2 SASEGT. The CDR3 DNA sequence: TGTGCCAGCAGTGGGGACTGGTACACAGATACGCAGTATTTT. It codes for CASSGDWYTDTQYF.

Here the CDR3 DNA reads TGTGCCAGCAGCTTAGATTTATCAGCGGGGGTGGATACGCAGTATTTT. It translates to CASSLDLSAGVDTQYF. V is TRBV11-2 and J is TRBJ2-3; 8 bases line up with TRBD2. Trimming took 0 bases from V and 6 from J; bases not matched to a gene: 8. The CDR3 consists of 16 residues. Germline values: CDR1 SGHAT, CDR2 FQNNGV.

The chain couples TRBV25-1 to TRBJ2-1; D might be TRBD1 (5 bases). In germline, CDR1 is MGHDK, CDR2 SYGVNS. Trimming pared 2 bases from V and 1 base from J, leaving 9 bases between. The CDR3 is 15 amino acids. Here the CDR3 DNA reads TGTGCCAGCAGTGAACCAGGGATATCCTACAATGAGCAGTTCTTC. Residues: CASSEPGISYNEQFF.

The chain is built from TRBV6-5 and TRBJ1-1; maybe TRBD1 (6 bases). The germline V gene encodes CDR1 MNHEY and CDR2 SVGAGI. The CDR3 is made up of 13 amino acids. V was pared by 6 bases and J by 1 base, with 9 bases between. For the CDR3, the DNA is TGTGCCAGCAGCCAACAGGGGAACACTGAAGCTTTCTTT. This sequence encodes CASSQQGNTEAFF.

V and J are TRBV13 and TRBJ2-7; TRBD2 matches 13 bases. Per the germline V gene, CDR1 is PRHDT and CDR2 is FYEKMQ (reference sequence). Trimming removed 3 bases from V and 5 bases from J; junction bases left unmatched: 1. This CDR3 comprises 14 residues. The CDR3 DNA follows: TGTGCCAGCAGCTTTGGACTAGCGGGGGACGAGCAGTACTTC. Its protein product is CASSFGLAGDEQYF.

The chain uses TRBV18 and TRBJ1-2; 8 bases are shared with TRBD1. The V and J ends lost 2 bases and 4 bases, in that order; junction bases with no gene match: 3. Looked up from germline, CDR1 is KGHSH and CDR2 is LQKENI. There are 14 residues in the CDR3. The CDR3 spells CASSPTDRAYGYTF. CDR3 coding DNA: TGTGCCAGCTCACCAACGGACAGGGCCTATGGCTACACCTTC.

The V and J genes are TRBV11-2 and TRBJ1-3; D gene unclear. There are 13 residues in the CDR3. V dropped 5 bases and J dropped 0 bases, with 5 bases sitting between them. CDR1 and CDR2 (germline): SGHAT, FQNNGV. The CDR3 loop is CASSLSSGNTIYF. CDR3 in DNA: TGTGCCAGCAGCCTTAGCTCTGGAAACACCATATATTTT.

The V and J genes are TRBV9 and TRBJ2-2, with D perhaps TRBD1 (5 bases). Germline values: CDR1 SGDLS, CDR2 YYNGEE. Trimming pared 1 base from V and 8 bases from J, leaving 12 bases between. CDR3 size: 14 residues. The DNA for the CDR3 is TGTGCCAGCAGCGTATATGGGGCCGAGGGGGAGCTGTTTTTT. Protein product: CASSVYGAEGELFF.

The chain uses TRBV4-1 and TRBJ1-1; maybe TRBD1 (6 bases). CDR1 and CDR2 (germline): MGHRA, YSYEKL. The CDR3 loop spans 14 amino acids. The germline V and J ends were trimmed by 3 bases and 4 bases, with 12 bases remaining between them. CDR3 sequence (DNA): TGCGCCAGCAGCCATCCCAGAGGGGGCACTGAAGCTTTCTTT. It encodes CASSHPRGGTEAFF.

The chain has TRBV5-1 and TRBJ2-5; TRBD1 agrees at 8 bases. V was pared by 4 bases and J by 2 bases, with 7 bases of the junction left unmatched. Per germline, CDR1 SGHRS and CDR2 YFSETQ. The CDR3 totals 15 residues. CDR3 loop: CASSGGTGIQETQYF. DNA for the CDR3: TGCGCCAGCAGCGGTGGGACAGGAATACAAGAGACCCAGTACTTC.

The J gene is TRBJ2-1, the V gene TRBV4-2; a weak D match, TRBD2 (6 bases). The CDR3 loop spans 14 amino acids. V lost 1 base and J 7 bases, leaving 11 bases between the germline ends. The germline V gene has CDR1 LGHNA and CDR2 YNFKEQ. CDR3 in amino acids: CASSQGEEGNEQFF. CDR3 coding DNA: TGTGCCAGCAGCCAAGGGGAGGAGGGTAATGAGCAGTTCTTC.

The chain couples TRBV10-3 to TRBJ2-3, with D hard to call. The V and J ends lost 3 bases and 4 bases respectively, with 11 bases between them. Germline-derived CDR1 and CDR2 are ENHRY and SYGVKD. The CDR3 is 14 residues long. The CDR3 reads CAISDLGASDTQYF. CDR3 DNA sequence: TGTGCCATCAGTGATTTAGGAGCGTCAGATACGCAGTATTTT.

The CDR3 DNA is TGTGCCAGCAGCTTCGTTCCTACAGGGGGAAGCGTCGGAGGCTACACCTTC. Translation: CASSFVPTGGSVGGYTF. The gene calls are TRBV13 and TRBJ1-2, with 8 bases matching TRBD1. Looked up from germline, CDR1 is PRHDT and CDR2 is FYEKMQ (reference sequence). This CDR3 has 17 residues. J lost 8 bases, V lost 3 bases, and 17 bases had no gene match. The entire variable domain, with the rest obtained from reference TRBV13 and TRBJ1-2, is as follows: AAGVIQSPRHLIKEKRETATLKCYPIPRHDTVYWYQQGPGQDPQFLISFYEKMQSDKGSIPDRFSAQQFSDYHSELNMSSLELGDSALYFCASSFVPTGGSVGGYTFGSGTRLTVV.

The chain combines TRBV6-1 with TRBJ1-4; possibly TRBD1 for D (5 bases). Per the germline V gene, CDR1 is MNHNS and CDR2 is SASEGT. The CDR3 loop spans 13 amino acids. Trimming cost V 6 bases and J 7 bases, with 12 bases left between them. The CDR3 DNA is TGTGCCAGCAGCTCCGTTCAGGGTGAAAAACTGTTTTTT. Residues: CASSSVQGEKLFF.

The V and J genes are TRBV5-1 and TRBJ1-1, with D perhaps TRBD1 (5 bases). There are 14 residues in the CDR3. Germline values: CDR1 SGHRS, CDR2 YFSETQ. V lost 0 bases and J 3 bases, leaving 9 bases between the germline ends. For the CDR3, the DNA is TGCGCCAGCAGCTTGGACAGGTCCTACACTGAAGCTTTCTTT. Its protein is CASSLDRSYTEAFF.

V usage is TRBV28 and J usage is TRBJ1-2, with D possibly TRBD1 on 6 matching bases. Germline CDR1 and CDR2: MDHEN and SYDVKM. This CDR3 comprises 15 residues. V was trimmed by 2 bases and J by 4 bases, leaving 14 bases between them. This CDR3 is CASSLGPGEAYGYTF. In DNA form, the CDR3 reads TGTGCCAGCAGTTTAGGACCAGGGGAAGCCTATGGCTACACCTTC.